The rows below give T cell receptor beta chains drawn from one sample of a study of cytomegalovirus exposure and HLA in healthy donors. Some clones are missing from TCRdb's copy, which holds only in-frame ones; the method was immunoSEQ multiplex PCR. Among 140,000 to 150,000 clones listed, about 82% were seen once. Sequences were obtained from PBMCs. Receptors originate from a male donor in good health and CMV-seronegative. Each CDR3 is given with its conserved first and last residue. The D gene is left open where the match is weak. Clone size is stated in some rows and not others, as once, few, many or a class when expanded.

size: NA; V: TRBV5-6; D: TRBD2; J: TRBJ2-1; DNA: TGTGCCAGCAGCCCACCGGGACTAGCGGGGTACAATGAGCAGTTCTTC; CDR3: CASSPPGLAGYNEQFF
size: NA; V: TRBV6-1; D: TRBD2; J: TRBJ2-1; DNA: TGTGCCAGCAGTGGTATGGGAGGGTACGATGAGCAGTTCTTC; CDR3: CASSGMGGYDEQFF
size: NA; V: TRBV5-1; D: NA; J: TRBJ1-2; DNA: TGCGCCAGCAGCTCGGACATAACCCACGGCTATGGCTACACCTTC; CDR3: CASSSDITHGYGYTF
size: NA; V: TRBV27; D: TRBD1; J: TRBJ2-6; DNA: TGTGCCAGCAGTTTAACGAACAGGGGTGCTGGGGCCAACGTCCTGACTTTC; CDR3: CASSLTNRGAGANVLTF
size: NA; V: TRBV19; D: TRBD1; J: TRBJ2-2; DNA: TGTGCCAGTAGCCACGGGACAGGGTGGTTCACCGGGGAGCTGTTTTTT; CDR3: CASSHGTGWFTGELFF
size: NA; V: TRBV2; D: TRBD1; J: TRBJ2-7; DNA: TGTGCCAGCAGTAGGGGACAGCTTAAGGACTCCTACGAGCAGTACTTC; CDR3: CASSRGQLKDSYEQYF
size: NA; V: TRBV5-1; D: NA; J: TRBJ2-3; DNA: TGCGCCAGCAGCAGGGGGGGGAACACAGATACGCAGTATTTT; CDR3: CASSRGGNTDTQYF
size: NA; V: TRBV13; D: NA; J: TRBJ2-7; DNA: TGTGCCAGCAGCTTTCGGGGGAGTAGCGACGAGCAGTACTTC; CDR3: CASSFRGSSDEQYF
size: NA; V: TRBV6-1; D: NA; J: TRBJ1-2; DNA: TGTGCCAGCAGCCCAGGAGGCACCTATGGCTACACCTTC; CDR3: CASSPGGTYGYTF
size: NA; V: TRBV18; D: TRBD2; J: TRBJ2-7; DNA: TGTGCCAGCTCAATAGCGGGGAACTCCTACGAGCAGTACTTC; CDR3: CASSIAGNSYEQYF
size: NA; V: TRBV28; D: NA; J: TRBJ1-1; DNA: TGTGCCAGCAGTCAATCTATAATAATGAACACTGAAGCTTTCTTT; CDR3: CASSQSIIMNTEAFF
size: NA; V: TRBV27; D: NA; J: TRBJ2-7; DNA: TGTGCCAGCAGGGCAGGGGGGCTCTACGAGCAGTACTTC; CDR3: CASRAGGLYEQYF
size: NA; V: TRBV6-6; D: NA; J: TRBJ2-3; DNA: TGTGCCAGCAGTTACCTGGGAGGTAACACAGATACGCAGTATTTT; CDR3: CASSYLGGNTDTQYF
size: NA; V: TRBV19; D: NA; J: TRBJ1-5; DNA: TGTGCCAGTACCGGACAGATTAATCAGCCCCAGCATTTT; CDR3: CASTGQINQPQHF
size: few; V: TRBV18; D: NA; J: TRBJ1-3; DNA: TGTGCCAGCTCACACGACAGGTCTGGAAACACCATATATTTT; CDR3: CASSHDRSGNTIYF
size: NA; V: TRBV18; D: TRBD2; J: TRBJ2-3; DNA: TGTGCCAGCTCTCCTCGACGGACTAGCGGAGGGAGCACAGATACGCAGTATTTT; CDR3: CASSPRRTSGGSTDTQYF
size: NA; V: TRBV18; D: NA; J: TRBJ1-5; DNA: TGTGCCAGCTCGCGACAGGAGCACAATCAGCCCCAGCATTTT; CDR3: CASSRQEHNQPQHF
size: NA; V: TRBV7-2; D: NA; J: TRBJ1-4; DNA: TGTGCCAGCAGCCGCTCCGGGGCTAATGAAAAACTGTTTTTT; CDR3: CASSRSGANEKLFF
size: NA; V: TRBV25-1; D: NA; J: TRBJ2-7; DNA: TGTGCCAGCCTAGGGGCAGGGCAAAGCGAGCAGTACTTC; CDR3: CASLGAGQSEQYF
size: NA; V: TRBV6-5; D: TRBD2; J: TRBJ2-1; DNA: TGTGCCAGCAGCCCCGCGGGGCTAGCGGGAAATGAGCAGTTCTTC; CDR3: CASSPAGLAGNEQFF
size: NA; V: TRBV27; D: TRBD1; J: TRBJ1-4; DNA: TGTGCCAGTAAACCTCAGGGGGCGGGGGAAAAACTGTTTTTT; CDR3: CASKPQGAGEKLFF
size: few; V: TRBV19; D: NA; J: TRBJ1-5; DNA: TGTGCCAGTAGTATAGGGCAGGGGAATCAGCCCCAGCATTTT; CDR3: CASSIGQGNQPQHF
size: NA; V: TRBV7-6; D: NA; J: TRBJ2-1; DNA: TGTGCCAGCAGCTTTGGGCAGAATGAGCAGTTCTTC; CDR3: CASSFGQNEQFF
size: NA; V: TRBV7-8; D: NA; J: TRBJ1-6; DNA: TGTGCCAGCAGCTCGACAGGCAATTCACCCCTCCACTTT; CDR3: CASSSTGNSPLHF
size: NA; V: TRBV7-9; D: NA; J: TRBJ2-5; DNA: TGTGCCAGCATCGGGGACGGGGGGCGTTCGATGGAGACCCAGTACTTC; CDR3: CASIGDGGRSMETQYF
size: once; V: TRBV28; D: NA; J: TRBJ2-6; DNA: TGTGCCAGCGGGGGCCTGAGCTCTGGGGCCAACGTCCTGACTTTC; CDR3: CASGGLSSGANVLTF
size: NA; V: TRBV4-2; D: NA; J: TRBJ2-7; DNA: TGTGCCAGCAGCCAAGTAGGGGGTGCCTACGAGCAGTACTTC; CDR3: CASSQVGGAYEQYF
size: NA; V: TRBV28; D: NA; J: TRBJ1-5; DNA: TGTGCCAGCAGTTTAAGCTCTCGGCCCCAGCATTTT; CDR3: CASSLSSRPQHF
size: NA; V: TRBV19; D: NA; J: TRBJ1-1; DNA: TGTGCCAGTAGTATCTTGAACACTGAAGCTTTCTTT; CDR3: CASSILNTEAFF
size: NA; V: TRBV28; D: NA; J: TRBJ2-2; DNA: TGTGCCAGCCTTGGGTACAGGTCCTTCACCGGGGAGCTGTTTTTT; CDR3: CASLGYRSFTGELFF
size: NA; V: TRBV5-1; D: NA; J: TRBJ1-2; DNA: TGCGCCAGCAGCTTGGGGTCGTCCGGGATGGGCTACACCTTC; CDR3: CASSLGSSGMGYTF
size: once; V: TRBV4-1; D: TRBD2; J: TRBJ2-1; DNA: TGCGCCAGCAGCCCGAGGGTACTAGCGGGTCTCAATGAGCAGTTCTTC; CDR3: CASSPRVLAGLNEQFF
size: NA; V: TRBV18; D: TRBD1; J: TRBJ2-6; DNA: TGTGCCAGCTCACCCTCCGACAGGGGGCTACCTGGGGCCAACGTCCTGACTTTC; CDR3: CASSPSDRGLPGANVLTF
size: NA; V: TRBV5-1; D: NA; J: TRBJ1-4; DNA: TGCGCCAGCAGGCGAGGGAGTTCGGATGAAAAACTGTTTTTT; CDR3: CASRRGSSDEKLFF
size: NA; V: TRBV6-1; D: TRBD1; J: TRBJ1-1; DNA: TGTGCCAGCAGTTTCGACAGGGTGAACACTGAAGCTTTCTTT; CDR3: CASSFDRVNTEAFF
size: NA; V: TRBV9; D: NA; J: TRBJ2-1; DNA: TGTGCCAGCAGCGTAGAGGAGGGTATCGGTGAGCAGTTCTTC; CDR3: CASSVEEGIGEQFF
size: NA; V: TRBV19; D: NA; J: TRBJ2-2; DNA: TGTGCCAGTAGTCCTCAACAGGTCACCGGGGAGCTGTTTTTT; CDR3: CASSPQQVTGELFF
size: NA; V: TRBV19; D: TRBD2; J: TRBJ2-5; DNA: TGTGCCAGTAGTATAAATTTCCCGGGACTAGCGGATTCTCAAGAGACCCAGTACTTC; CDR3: CASSINFPGLADSQETQYF
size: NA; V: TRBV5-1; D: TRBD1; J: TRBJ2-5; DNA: TGCGCCAGCAGCTTGGATCCGGACAGGGAGACCCAGTACTTC; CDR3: CASSLDPDRETQYF
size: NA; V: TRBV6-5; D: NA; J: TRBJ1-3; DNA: TGTGCCATTTTGGATGGAGGCACCATATATTTT; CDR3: CAILDGGTIYF
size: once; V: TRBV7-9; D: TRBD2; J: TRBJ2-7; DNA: TGTTCCAGCAGCTTAGGGGTGCGGGAGGGACTACCCTACGAGCAGTACTTC; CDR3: CSSSLGVREGLPYEQYF
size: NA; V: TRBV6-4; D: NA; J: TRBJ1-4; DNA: TGTGCCAGCAGTGAGGGGGGGGAAAATGAAAAACTGTTTTTT; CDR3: CASSEGGENEKLFF
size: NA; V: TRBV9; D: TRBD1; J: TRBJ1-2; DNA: TGTGCCAGCAGCGCAGTCGGGACAGGGAACTATGGCTACACCTTC; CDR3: CASSAVGTGNYGYTF
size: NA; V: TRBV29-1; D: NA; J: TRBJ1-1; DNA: TGCAGCGACGGACTGGTGAACACTGAAGCTTTCTTT; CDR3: CSDGLVNTEAFF
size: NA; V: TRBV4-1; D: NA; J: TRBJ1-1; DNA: TGCGCCACTAAAGCACCCTTCACTGAAGCTTTCTTT; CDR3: CATKAPFTEAFF
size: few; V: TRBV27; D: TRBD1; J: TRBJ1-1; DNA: TGTGCCAGCGGTACTACAGGGGGCAACACTGAAGCTTTCTTT; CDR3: CASGTTGGNTEAFF
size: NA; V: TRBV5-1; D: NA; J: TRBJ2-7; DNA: TGCGCCAGCAGCTTTCGGGGGGCGCGGTACGAGCAGTACTTC; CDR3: CASSFRGARYEQYF
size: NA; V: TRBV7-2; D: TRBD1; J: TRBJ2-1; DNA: TGTGCCAGCAGCTTGGGGACAGCTAGAAATGAGCAGTTCTTC; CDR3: CASSLGTARNEQFF
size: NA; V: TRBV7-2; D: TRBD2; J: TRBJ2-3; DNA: TGTGCCAGCAGCCTCACTAGCGGGGGGTGGCCAGATACGCAGTATTTT; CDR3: CASSLTSGGWPDTQYF
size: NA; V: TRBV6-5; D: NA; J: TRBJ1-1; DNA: TGTGCCAGCAGTTACTGGTCGGCGGGCACTGAAGCTTTCTTT; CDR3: CASSYWSAGTEAFF
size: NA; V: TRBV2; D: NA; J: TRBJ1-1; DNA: TGTGCCAGCAGGGCGGGACGGAGGAACACTGAAGCTTTCTTT; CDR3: CASRAGRRNTEAFF
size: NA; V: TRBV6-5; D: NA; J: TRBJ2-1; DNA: TGTGCCAGCAGTTACTCGATTAGTGTCTGGAATGAGCAGTTCTTC; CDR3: CASSYSISVWNEQFF
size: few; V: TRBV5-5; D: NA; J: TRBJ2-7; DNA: TGTGCCAGCAGCTTGGACGCACTGTCCTACGAGCAGTACTTC; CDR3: CASSLDALSYEQYF
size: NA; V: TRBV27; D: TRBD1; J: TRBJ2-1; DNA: TGTGCCAGCAGTTTCGGGACAGGCTCCTACAATGAGCAGTTCTTC; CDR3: CASSFGTGSYNEQFF
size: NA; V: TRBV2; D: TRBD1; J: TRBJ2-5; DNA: TGTGCCAGCCTTCCAGGGGGTGGGCAAGAGACCCAGTACTTC; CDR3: CASLPGGGQETQYF
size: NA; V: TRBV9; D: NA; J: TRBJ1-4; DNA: TGTGCCAGCAGCGTAGAGGGCAGGGGAAGGCTGAATGAAAAACTGTTTTTT; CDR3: CASSVEGRGRLNEKLFF
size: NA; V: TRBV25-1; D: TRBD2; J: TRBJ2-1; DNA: TGTGCCAGCAGTGATGCGCTCTTGGGCGGGGGGGCCAATGAGCAGTTCTTC; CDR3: CASSDALLGGGANEQFF
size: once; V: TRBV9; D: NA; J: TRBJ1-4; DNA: TGTGCCAGCAGCGTAGCCGGCGGATCAACTAATGAAAAACTGTTTTTT; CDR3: CASSVAGGSTNEKLFF